The 13 T cell receptor beta chains presented below share a single source sample, sequenced in a study of blood T cell repertoires in COVID-19. Some clones are missing from TCRdb's copy, which holds only in-frame ones; the method was immunoSEQ multiplex PCR. The sample contains roughly 200,000 clones, 85% to 90% of which appear only once. Input material: peripheral blood. These receptors all stem from a woman in her forties or fifties with COVID-19, enrolled during active disease.

The rearrangement links TRBV5-4 to TRBJ2-3; D may be TRBD1 (6 bases). CDR1 and CDR2 from the germline V gene are SGHNT and YYREEE (reference sequence). The V end was cut by 0 bases, the J end by 0 bases, with 14 bases between. The CDR3 contains 17 residues. CDR3 sequence (DNA): TGTGCCAGCAGCTTGGCAGGGGTGGTTCGAAGCACAGATACGCAGTATTTT. Translation: CASSLAGVVRSTDTQYF.

The gene calls are TRBV29-1 and TRBJ1-2; 9 bases align to TRBD1. After removal of 1 base from V and 5 bases from J, the junction contained 8 bases not matched to a gene. Per germline, CDR1 SQVTM and CDR2 ANQGSEA. The CDR3 length is 15 residues. CDR3: CSVEGRDRVTYGYTF. The CDR3 nucleotides read TGCAGCGTTGAAGGGCGGGACAGGGTCACATATGGCTACACCTTC.

This chain joins TRBV3-1 (or the pseudogene TRBV3-2) and TRBJ2-6, with D maybe TRBD1 (5 bases). CDR1 is LGHDT and CDR2 is YNNKEL in the germline V gene (reference sequence). The CDR3 is made up of 16 amino acids. The V end lost 4 bases, the J end lost 2 bases, and 12 bases lay between the germline ends. Written as DNA, the CDR3 is TGTGCCAGCAGCCCCCACTCCAGGGCTGGGGCCAACGTCCTGACTTTC. It translates to CASSPHSRAGANVLTF.

The chain employs TRBV18 and TRBJ2-1, with 9 bases aligning to TRBD2. Germline V gene sequence: CDR1 KGHSH, CDR2 LQKENI. V dropped 3 bases and J dropped 2; count of bases not matched to a gene: 2. The CDR3 spans 15 residues. CDR3 DNA: TGTGCCAGCTCACCGAGCGGGGGGACCTACAATGAGCAGTTCTTC. It codes for CASSPSGGTYNEQFF.

The V call is TRBV30, the J call TRBJ1-3, with TRBD1 matching over 12 bases. J lost 0 bases, V lost 1 base, and 4 bases had no gene match. The germline V gene encodes CDR1 GTSNPN and CDR2 SVGIG (reference sequence). The CDR3 covers 17 residues. Here the CDR3 reads CAWSAGTGGFSGNTIYF. CDR3 DNA: TGTGCCTGGAGTGCGGGGACAGGGGGCTTCTCTGGAAACACCATATATTTT. Using reference TRBV30 and TRBJ1-3 for the parts outside the CDR3, the full variable domain is SQTIHQWPATLVQPVGSPLSLECTVEGTSNPNLYWYRQAAGRGLQLLFYSVGIGQISSEVPQNLSASRPQDRQFILSSKKLLLSDSGFYLCAWSAGTGGFSGNTIYFGEGSWLTVV.

This chain links TRBV4-1 with TRBJ2-7, with TRBD2 identical over 10 bases. The V segment lost 4 bases and the J segment 2 bases; nucleotides outside the gene matches: 5. Germline V gene data show CDR1 as MGHRA and CDR2 as YSYEKL. The CDR3 runs 15 residues. CDR3 amino acids: CASSLGTSAPYEQYF. Here the CDR3 DNA reads TGCGCCAGCAGCCTCGGGACTAGCGCACCCTACGAGCAGTACTTC.

The chain combines TRBV4-1 with TRBJ2-7, with D possibly being TRBD2 (6 bases). This CDR3 region has 13 residues. The V and J ends lost 4 bases and 6 bases respectively, with 13 bases between them. In germline, CDR1 is MGHRA, CDR2 YSYEKL. Here the CDR3 reads CASSPGDFSEQYF. CDR3 DNA: TGCGCCAGCAGCCCGGGGGACTTCTCCGAGCAGTACTTC.

This rearrangement joins TRBV14 to TRBJ1-2; 10 bases align to TRBD1. The CDR3 loop spans 18 amino acids. Looked up from germline, CDR1 is SGHDN and CDR2 is FVKESK. V shed 5 bases, J shed 0 bases, and the junction held 12 bases outside the gene matches. In DNA, the CDR3 is TGTGCCAGCAGCGGGACAGGGGAAGGGTTCTCCACTAACTATGGCTACACCTTC. As protein: CASSGTGEGFSTNYGYTF.

The V gene is TRBV27, the J gene TRBJ2-1; TRBD2 agrees at 7 bases. The CDR3 spans 15 residues. Germline V gene data show CDR1 as MNHEY and CDR2 as SMNVEV (reference sequence). J lost 0 bases, V lost 4 bases, and 3 bases had no gene match. The CDR3 coding sequence is TGTGCCAGCAGTTCCAGGACTAGCTCCTACAATGAGCAGTTCTTC. Translation: CASSSRTSSYNEQFF.

The gene calls are TRBV3-1 (or the pseudogene TRBV3-2) and TRBJ1-2; 7 bases are shared with TRBD1. The CDR3 runs 15 residues. Germline CDR1 LGHDT, CDR2 YNNKEL (reference sequence). The J segment lost 6 bases and the V segment lost 7 bases, leaving 14 bases of the junction unmatched. Written as DNA, the CDR3 is TGTGCCAGCAAGGGACCGACAGGGCATCAAGATGGCTACACCTTC. It codes for CASKGPTGHQDGYTF.

In DNA, the CDR3 is TGTGCCTGGAGTCCTCCCAGGGGGCTCCGACCCCAGCATTTT. Protein product: CAWSPPRGLRPQHF. V gene TRBV30 combines with J gene TRBJ1-5, with 8 bases aligning to TRBD1. CDR1 and CDR2 (germline): GTSNPN, SVGIG (reference sequence). The CDR3 spans 14 residues. V shed 2 bases, J shed 10 bases, and the junction held 10 bases outside the gene matches.

The J gene is TRBJ2-5, the V gene TRBV5-1; D gene ambiguous. CDR1 and CDR2 (germline): SGHRS, YFSETQ. The V gene lost 4 bases and the J gene lost 0 bases, with 4 bases spanning the gap. CDR3 size: 12 residues. CDR3 residues: CASSPNQETQYF. The CDR3 DNA sequence: TGCGCCAGCAGCCCTAACCAAGAGACCCAGTACTTC.

In its sample, this clone was seen once. V gene TRBV9 combines with J gene TRBJ1-1; D is unclear. The germline gives CDR1 SGDLS, CDR2 YYNGEE. Trimming took off 2 bases at V and 1 base at J, with 15 bases between the two ends. The CDR3 totals 16 residues. DNA for the CDR3: TGTGCCAGCAGCGTCCAGTCGAGGGCGGAGAACACTGAAGCTTTCTTT. Amino acids: CASSVQSRAENTEAFF.